The T cell receptor beta chain under discussion was sequenced for a study of Graves' ophthalmopathy and Graves' hyperthyroidism. The wider study: Absence of ophthalmopathy within 18 months of follow-up defined stable hyperthyroidism. Overall study findings and caveats: Progression of ophthalmopathy was predicted by the model with about 67% sensitivity and around 77% specificity.

Trimming at V came to 0 bases and at J to 5 bases, leaving 4 bases not matched to a gene. The CDR3 length is 14 residues. The germline CDR1 and CDR2 sequences are DFQATT and SNEGSKA (reference sequence). Amplifying from RNA transcripts, the study obtained TCR beta CDR3 regions. The library came from an HTBI-primed first-round RT-PCR and a second-round multiplex PCR. TCRdb reprocessed the multiplex PCR reads with MiXCR, giving one entry per CDR3 protein. The sample holds over a million distinct CDR3 sequences; 35% to 45% are singletons and the top ten take roughly 11%. In this sample, this clonotype turned up a few times. What it binds is not known.

This rearrangement joins TRBV20-1 to TRBJ1-2, with 9 bases matching TRBD1. This receptor was taken from an adult man with Graves' hyperthyroidism. What was sequenced was peripheral blood or thyroid tissue (not recorded which). CDR3 sequence reads: CSAREDRGDYGYTF. CDR3 sequence (DNA): TGCAGTGCTAGAGAGGACAGGGGAGATTATGGCTACACCTTC.